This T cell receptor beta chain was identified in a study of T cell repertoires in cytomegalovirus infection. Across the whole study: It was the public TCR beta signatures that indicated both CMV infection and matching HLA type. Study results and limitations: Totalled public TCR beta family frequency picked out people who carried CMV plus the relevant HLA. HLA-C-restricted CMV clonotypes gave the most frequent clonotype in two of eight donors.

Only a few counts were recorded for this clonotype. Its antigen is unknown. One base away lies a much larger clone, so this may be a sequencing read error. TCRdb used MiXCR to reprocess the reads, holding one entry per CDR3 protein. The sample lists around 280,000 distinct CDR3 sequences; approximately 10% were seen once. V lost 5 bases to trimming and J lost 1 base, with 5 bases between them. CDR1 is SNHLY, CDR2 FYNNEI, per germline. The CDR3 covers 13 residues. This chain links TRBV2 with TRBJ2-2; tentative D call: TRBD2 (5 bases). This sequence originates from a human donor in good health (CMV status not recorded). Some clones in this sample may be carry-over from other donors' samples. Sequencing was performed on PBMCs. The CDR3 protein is CASSRENTGELFF. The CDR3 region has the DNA TGTGCCAGCAGTCGGGAGAACACCGGGGAGCTGTTTTTT.